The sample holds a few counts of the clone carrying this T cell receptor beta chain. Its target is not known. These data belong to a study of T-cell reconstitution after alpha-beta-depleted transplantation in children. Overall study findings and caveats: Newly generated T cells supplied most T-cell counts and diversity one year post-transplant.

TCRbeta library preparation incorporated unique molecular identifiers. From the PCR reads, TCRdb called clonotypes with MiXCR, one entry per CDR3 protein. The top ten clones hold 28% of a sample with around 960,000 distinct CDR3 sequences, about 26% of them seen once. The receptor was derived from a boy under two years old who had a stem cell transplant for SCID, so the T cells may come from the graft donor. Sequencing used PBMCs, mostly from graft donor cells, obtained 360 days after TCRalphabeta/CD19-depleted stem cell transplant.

The CDR3 nucleotides are TGCAGTGCTAGCACAAGCGATACGCAGTATTTT. This encodes CSASTSDTQYF. The V call is TRBV20-1, the J call TRBJ2-3, with no clear D. The ends were cut back, 3 bases at V and 6 bases at J, with 7 bases in the middle. Germline CDR1 and CDR2: DFQATT and SNEGSKA (reference sequence). CDR3 length equals 11 residues.